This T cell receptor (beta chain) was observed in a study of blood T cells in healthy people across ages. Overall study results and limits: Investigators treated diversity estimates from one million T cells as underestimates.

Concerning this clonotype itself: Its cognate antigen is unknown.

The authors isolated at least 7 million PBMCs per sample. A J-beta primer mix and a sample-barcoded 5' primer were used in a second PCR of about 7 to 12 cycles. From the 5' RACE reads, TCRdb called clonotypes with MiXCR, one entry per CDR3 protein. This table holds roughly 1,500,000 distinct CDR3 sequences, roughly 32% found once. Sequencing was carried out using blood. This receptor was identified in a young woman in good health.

CDR3 region: CASSQDGGQGRVEQYF. As DNA, the CDR3 is TGTGCCAGCAGCCAAGATGGAGGCCAGGGCAGGGTCGAGCAGTACTTC. The genes are TRBV3-1 and TRBJ2-7; D possibly uses TRBD1 or TRBD2 (5 bases each). The CDR3 totals 16 residues. V lost 0 bases, J lost 6 bases, and 18 bases lay in between. Germline lookup yields CDR1 LGHDT and CDR2 YNNKEL (reference sequence).